Each of the 9 T cell receptor beta chains below was sequenced from the same sample in a study of T cell clonality in common variable immunodeficiency. Antigens for these TCRs are unknown. TCRdb's copy holds only in-frame clones and misses some; the assay was immunoSEQ multiplex PCR. Altogether about 33,000 clones were found in the sample, and no singletons occur. Whole-study results and caveats: Reportedly, TCR beta sequences from common variable immunodeficiency showed fewer deletions and N-nucleotide insertions.

The sequencing sample was made of peripheral blood mononuclear cells. The receptors were gathered from a human donor with common variable immunodeficiency.

This clone was seen only a few times. The part of the CDR3 DNA that was read is TGCAGTGCTAGAGAGAGTCGGGGGGCCCGCCTATTTTCCTACGAG. Its protein is CSARESRGARLFSYE. The full CDR3 reads CSARESRGARLFSYEQYF. This chain joins TRBV20-1 and TRBJ2-7; D may be TRBD2 (7 bases). Coverage ceases 3 residues before the CDR3 finishes, and the germline J gene fills in the end. The CDR3 covers 18 residues. Trimming left V 0 bases short and J 1 base short, with 22 bases between. Germline V gene lookup returns CDR1 DFQATT and CDR2 SNEGSKA (reference sequence).

This clone was detected many times. The CDR3 protein is CASSLDRELRDTEAFF. CDR3 DNA (partial): TGCGCCAGCAGCTTGGACAGGGAGCTAAGGGACACTGAA. This chain uses TRBV5-1 with TRBJ1-1, with D maybe TRBD1 (6 bases). Read data end 3 residues before the CDR3 end; the end is taken from the germline J gene. The CDR3 loop spans 16 amino acids. V lost 0 bases, J lost 3 bases, and 15 bases lay in between. Germline V gene data show CDR1 as SGHRS and CDR2 as YFSETQ.

Only a few counts were recorded for this clone. With the read ending 3 residues before the CDR3 end, the germline J gene is used to fill in that end. This chain uses TRBV19 with TRBJ1-5, with D uncertain. The germline CDR1 and CDR2 sequences are LNHDA and SQIVND (reference sequence). Trimming took off 7 bases at V and 7 bases at J, with 17 bases between the two ends. The CDR3 spans 14 residues. The CDR3 sequence is CASKGRSNWQPQHF. The covered CDR3 bases are TGTGCCAGTAAGGGCAGAAGCAATTGGCAGCCC.

This clone was detected ten times or more. Read coverage stops 3 residues before the CDR3 terminus; the germline J gene supplies the remainder. The J gene is TRBJ1-2, the V gene TRBV14; TRBD1 matches at 7 bases. The CDR3 contains 14 residues. In germline, CDR1 is SGHDN, CDR2 FVKESK. V was pared by 4 bases and J by 4 bases, with 6 bases of the junction left unmatched. The part of the CDR3 DNA that was read is TGTGCCAGCAGCCGGGGACAGTTTCTCTATGGC. This translates into CASSRGQFLYG. The entire CDR3 sequence reads CASSRGQFLYGYTF.

Of note for this clone: The CDR3 end is not reached by the read, which stops 3 residues before it; the germline J gene fills it in. The genes are TRBV29-1 and TRBJ1-5, with D uncertain. The CDR3 length is 13 residues. V gave up 7 bases and J gave up 0 bases, with 10 bases separating them. Looked up from germline, CDR1 is SQVTM and CDR2 is ANQGSEA. The part of the CDR3 DNA that was read is TGCAGCGCTGCAATCTATAGCAATCAGCCC. This sequence encodes CSAAIYSNQP. From start to end, the CDR3 is CSAAIYSNQPQHF.

The table lists this clone with many counts. The CDR3 is cut off 3 residues early in the read; its end comes from the germline J gene. V gene TRBV20-1 combines with J gene TRBJ2-7; TRBD1 matches 8 bases. CDR1 and CDR2 (germline): DFQATT, SNEGSKA (reference sequence). There are 15 residues in the CDR3. Losses at the gene ends were 0 bases for V and 5 bases for J; bases not matched to a gene: 9. The sequenced part of the CDR3 DNA is TGCAGTGCTAGAGACCCGGACAGGGAGACCAACGAG. This encodes CSARDPDRETNE. The entire CDR3 protein reads CSARDPDRETNEQYF.

This clone was seen a few times. The CDR3 extends 3 residues past the end of the read, so its final part is completed from the germline J gene. The V gene is TRBV19, the J gene TRBJ2-1; D is uncertain. The germline V gene has CDR1 LNHDA and CDR2 SQIVND (reference sequence). Trimming left V 3 bases short and J 4 bases short, with 10 bases between. The CDR3 runs to 14 residues. The CDR3 sequence: CASSMGQAYNEQFF. CDR3 DNA, as far as it was read: TGTGCCAGTAGTATGGGCCAGGCATACAATGAG.

This clone was detected only a few times. Read sequence stops 3 residues before the CDR3 end, and the germline J gene provides the missing end. This chain uses TRBV2 with TRBJ1-5; no reliable D call. The CDR3 runs 13 residues. Germline V gene sequence: CDR1 SNHLY, CDR2 FYNNEI. The ends were cut back, 8 bases at V and 3 bases at J, with 11 bases in the middle. Incomplete CDR3 DNA: TGTGCCAGCTCGGTAGGGCTCAATCAGCCC. Its protein product is CASSVGLNQP. The CDR3 as a whole reads CASSVGLNQPQHF. The full variable domain, its missing parts supplied by reference TRBV2 and TRBJ1-5, is EPEVTQTPSHQVTQMGQEVILRCVPISNHLYFYWYRQILGQKVEFLVSFYNNEISEKSEIFDDQFSVERPDGSNFTLKIRSTKLEDSAMYFCASSVGLNQPQHFGDGTRLSIL.

This clone is labeled as medium-sized. The read finishes 3 residues shy of the CDR3 end, and the germline J gene is used to complete it. The chain has TRBV20-1 and TRBJ1-1; D is possibly TRBD1 (5 bases). This CDR3 contains 12 residues. CDR1 and CDR2 (germline): DFQATT, SNEGSKA (reference sequence). Trimming left V 3 bases short and J 4 bases short, with 9 bases between. The sequenced part of the CDR3 DNA is TGCAGTGCTAGTAAGACAGTCACTGAA. It codes for CSASKTVTE. The entire CDR3 sequence reads CSASKTVTEAFF.